This passage covers 4 T cell receptor beta chains from one sample sequenced in a study of molecular identifiers for immune sequencing clone quantification. From the PCR reads, TCRdb called clonotypes with MiXCR, one entry per CDR3 protein. The repertoire includes 490,000 or so distinct CDR3 sequences, about 21% of them detected once, and approximately 0.8% sits in the top ten. Source material: naive CD8+ T cells from blood, with Jurkat cell RNA spiked in. Subset described: FACS-sorted CD8+CD4-CCR7+CD45RA+ naive T cells. These receptor sequences come from a human donor in good health. Some libraries in this study had Jurkat cell RNA spiked in.

V and J are TRBV27 and TRBJ2-3; D remains unclear. V gave up 3 bases and J gave up 6 bases, with 13 bases separating them. The CDR3 totals 14 residues. Germline CDR1 and CDR2: MNHEY and SMNVEV (reference sequence). The CDR3 sequence: CASSFRSSVDTQYF. The CDR3 DNA follows: TGTGCCAGCAGTTTCCGGTCTAGTGTGGATACGCAGTATTTT.

The V and J genes are TRBV7-9 and TRBJ1-2; the D is unclear. V was pared by 1 base and J by 4 bases, with 10 bases between. This CDR3 spans 14 amino acids. The germline CDR1 and CDR2 sequences are SEHNR and FQNEAQ (reference sequence). The CDR3 bases are TGTGCCAGCAGCTTAGAGGAGGTCAGCTATGGCTACACCTTC. Its protein product is CASSLEEVSYGYTF.

This clonotype was recorded many times. This chain joins TRBV12-3 or TRBV12-4 and TRBJ1-6; tentative D call: TRBD1 (5 bases). CDR3 size: 15 residues. V lost 3 bases and J 9 bases, leaving 15 bases between the germline ends. CDR3 sequence: CASSFLTDRPSPLHF. In DNA form, the CDR3 reads TGTGCCAGCAGTTTCTTGACAGATCGGCCTTCACCCCTCCACTTT.

CDR3 residues: CASTAGQGRTYEQYF. The CDR3 DNA is TGTGCCAGCACCGCGGGACAGGGGAGAACCTACGAGCAGTACTTC. The V gene is TRBV2, the J gene TRBJ2-7; 10 bases are shared with TRBD1. V dropped 7 bases and J dropped 2; count of bases not matched to a gene: 8. The CDR3 extends over 15 amino acids. Looked up from germline, CDR1 is SNHLY and CDR2 is FYNNEI.